The sequence of this TCR beta chain was determined in a study of cytomegalovirus exposure and HLA in healthy donors. The CDR3 runs to 16 residues. CDR1 SGHTA and CDR2 FQGNSA come from the germline V gene. The V and J ends lost 5 bases and 4 bases, in that order; junction bases with no gene match: 6. Primers for the PCR totalled 60 Vbeta and 13 Jbeta. Profiling relied on immunoSEQ multiplex PCR, and the TCRdb table lists in-frame clones only, not all of them. The sample lists around 65,000 clones, 85% occurring once. The source material was PBMCs. The chain carries TRBV7-2 and TRBJ2-3, with 13 bases fitting TRBD2. The receptor comes from a female donor in good health and CMV-seronegative. CDR3 in amino acids: CASSQLAGGAADTQYF. The CDR3 nucleotides read TGTGCCAGCAGCCAACTAGCGGGAGGGGCCGCAGATACGCAGTATTTT.